This entry is about one T cell receptor (beta chain). What it binds is not known. CDR1 LNHDA and CDR2 SQIVND come from the germline V gene (reference sequence). Between the trimmed V and J ends, which lost 6 bases and 7 bases, there was a span of 18 bases. CDR3 length: 14 residues. This specimen comes from a study of cytomegalovirus exposure and HLA in healthy donors. Across the whole study: When just under 400 donors were genotyped, about 81% of them were found to fall in the Caucasian-associated ancestry cluster. Study findings and constraints: Highly shared variants forming one cluster were likely a sequencing artifact. Earlier findings revealed that most TCR beta V segments proved productive either about 87% or about 30% of the time. The records held CMV serostatus as the only immune exposure information.

PCR used 60 Vbeta primers and 13 Jbeta primers. The protocol was immunoSEQ multiplex PCR, while the TCRdb copy is restricted to in-frame clones and leaves out a portion. The repertoire holds over 110,000 clones, with 70% to 85% as singletons. The sequence derives from a male donor in good health and CMV-seronegative. The sample consisted of PBMCs. The chain employs TRBV19 and TRBJ1-2, with unresolved D. The CDR3 sequence is CASRGEDLRSGYTF. The CDR3 DNA reads as TGTGCCAGTAGGGGAGAGGATCTAAGATCTGGCTACACCTTC.